This T cell receptor beta chain was documented in a study of blood T cell repertoires in COVID-19. Trimming removed 2 bases at V and 1 base at J, with 3 bases between. Germline values: CDR1 WNHNN, CDR2 SYGVQD (reference sequence). The CDR3 runs to 13 residues. Here immunoSEQ multiplex PCR was the method, and the copy in TCRdb shows in-frame clones only, minus some. Of about 160,000 clones listed, approximately 86% are singletons. The sample taken for sequencing was peripheral blood. This receptor was identified in a man older than 75 with COVID-19, enrolled during active disease. V is TRBV10-1 and J is TRBJ1-5; no firm D call. This chain's CDR3 is CASSERSNQPQHF. CDR3 in DNA: TGCGCCAGCAGTGAGCGGAGCAATCAGCCCCAGCATTTT.